This T cell receptor beta chain was profiled in a study of T cell responses to AZD1222 COVID-19 vaccine. Points from the study as a whole: Vaccine-associated CD4 TCRs spanned spike, dominant at 160-218 and 743-854.

This table comes from immunoSEQ multiplex PCR, and its TCRdb copy is limited to in-frame clones, with some not included. The sample includes 150,000 to 200,000 clones, 88% seen only once; the top ten take under 14%. Germline CDR1 and CDR2: SGHRS and YFSETQ. There are 16 residues in the CDR3. V was shortened by 4 bases and J by 0 bases, with 16 bases between the two germline ends. Of note for this clone: Its antigen remains unidentified.

This specimen was peripheral blood, taken 28 days after the second AZD1222 dose. The chain recombines TRBV5-1 with TRBJ1-1; possible D gene TRBD1, 5 bases. This clonotype originated in an adult who received the AZD1222 COVID-19 vaccine. CDR3 sequence: CASSPRSGTLNTEAFF. The DNA of the CDR3 is TGCGCCAGCAGCCCGCGATCCGGGACCCTGAACACTGAAGCTTTCTTT.